This is a list of T cell receptor beta chains from one sample in a study of STAT3 mutations in large granular lymphocyte leukemia. Method: immunoSEQ multiplex PCR; TCRdb's copy keeps in-frame clones and lacks some. The sample yields several thousand clones, roughly 70% seen once. Input material: peripheral blood mononuclear cells. The receptors shown here come from a woman between 40 and 55 years old with T-cell large granular lymphocyte leukemia. Some clones in this sample may be carry-over from other donors' samples. The CDR3 runs from the conserved cysteine through the conserved F or W. The order of the fields is V gene, J gene, CDR3 protein.

>TRBV7-9|TRBJ2-7
CASSWDKPDEQYF
>TRBV5-1|TRBJ1-5
CASSLGGIEGQPQHF
>TRBV7-9|TRBJ2-7
CASSSPPGGNYEQYF
>TRBV5-1|TRBJ2-7
CASSSMFRGRDYEQYF
>TRBV5-1|TRBJ1-2
CASSLRRGLASGYGYTF
>TRBV6-6|TRBJ1-1
CASSYVRPFGAFF
>TRBV5-5|TRBJ1-2
CASSLDRFGYTF
>TRBV6-6|TRBJ2-7
CASSPSSGGAYEQYF
>TRBV5-1|TRBJ1-5
CASSLDGQPQHF
>TRBV6-6|TRBJ1-2
CASSPGQGATRNGYTF
>TRBV7-9|TRBJ2-7
CASARQGLEQYF
>TRBV7-9|TRBJ1-4
CASSFRQTNEKLFF
>TRBV4-3|TRBJ1-2
CASSQVGGNYGYTF
>TRBV7-2|TRBJ2-3
CASSSPPASATQYF
>TRBV18|TRBJ1-2
CASSPGEQGNYGYTF
>TRBV30|TRBJ1-3
CASRVGASGNTIYF
>TRBV18|TRBJ1-2
CASSPATGTGGVNNYGYTF
>TRBV7-9|TRBJ2-5
CASSFGGQRPQETQYF
>TRBV7-9|TRBJ2-5
CASSHSKGWETQYF
>TRBV5-1|TRBJ1-1
CASSPGSPGTFF
>TRBV2|TRBJ2-5
CASHSPGTAQYF
>TRBV29-1|TRBJ1-2
CSVLMAEGYTF
>TRBV5-6|TRBJ1-1
CASSLGHRVSYTEAFF
>TRBV5-1|TRBJ2-1
CASSKGLADNEQFF
>TRBV6-6|TRBJ2-5
CASSDAETQYF
>TRBV18|TRBJ1-3
CASSGATQSGNTIYF
>TRBV18|TRBJ2-7
CASSPADPYEQYF
>TRBV27|TRBJ1-5
CASRVTANNQPQHF
>TRBV7-2|TRBJ1-2
CASSLGGYGYTF
>TRBV5-1|TRBJ1-2
CASTPGGGRLLLNYGYTF
>TRBV18|TRBJ1-1
CASSPLNRRNTEAFF
>TRBV10-3|TRBJ1-2
CAISDPDRPPYGYTF
>TRBV5-1|TRBJ1-6
CASRGSDNSPLHF
>TRBV7-3|TRBJ1-2
CASSDGGTGPFVNYGYTF
>TRBV7-9|TRBJ1-1
CASSEIGGTEAFF
>TRBV18|TRBJ2-7
CASSPGTGPDEQYF
>TRBV6-5|TRBJ1-6
CASRGGSNNSPLHF
>TRBV18|TRBJ1-2
CASSPPAGLRGYTF